A selection of T cell receptor beta chains follows, all from one sample in a study of cytomegalovirus exposure and HLA in healthy donors. Assay used: immunoSEQ multiplex PCR; TCRdb lists only in-frame clones, some missing. The sample records 90,000 to 140,000 clones, 60% to 80% being singletons. The sample comprised PBMCs. The receptor source for this set is a woman between 35 and 50 years old in good health and CMV-seropositive. Both conserved end residues are part of each CDR3. The D gene is left open where the match is weak. Part of the rows lack a size; the others show once, few, many or a class for expanded clones.

V gene: TRBV19
D gene: -
clone size: few
CDR3 length: 12
J gene: TRBJ1-3
CDR3 DNA: TGTGCCAGTAGCCACTCTGGAAACACCATATATTTT
CDR3 protein: CASSHSGNTIYF

V gene: TRBV6-4
D gene: TRBD2
clone size: few
CDR3 length: 16
J gene: TRBJ2-1
CDR3 DNA: TGTGCCAGCAGTGAAGAGTCAGCGGGAGCTTACAATGAGCAGTTCTTC
CDR3 protein: CASSEESAGAYNEQFF

V gene: TRBV6-5
D gene: -
clone size: -
CDR3 length: 16
J gene: TRBJ1-2
CDR3 DNA: TGTGCCAGCGGTTCAGCCCGGGATAAAGCTAACTATGGCTACACCTTC
CDR3 protein: CASGSARDKANYGYTF

V gene: TRBV7-9
D gene: TRBD1
clone size: -
CDR3 length: 14
J gene: TRBJ2-7
CDR3 DNA: TGTGCCAGCAGCTTAGCGACAGGGAGCCACGAGCAGTACTTC
CDR3 protein: CASSLATGSHEQYF

V gene: TRBV19
D gene: TRBD1
clone size: -
CDR3 length: 17
J gene: TRBJ1-2
CDR3 DNA: TGTGCCAGTAGTCCAGGATCCAGAGGACAGGCTAACTATGGCTACACCTTC
CDR3 protein: CASSPGSRGQANYGYTF

V gene: TRBV14
D gene: TRBD1
clone size: -
CDR3 length: 15
J gene: TRBJ2-2
CDR3 DNA: TGTGCCAGCAGCCGCCCCGGGACAGATACCGGGGAGCTGTTTTTT
CDR3 protein: CASSRPGTDTGELFF

V gene: TRBV6-6
D gene: -
clone size: -
CDR3 length: 12
J gene: TRBJ1-4
CDR3 DNA: TGTGCCAGCACCCAAGACAGGGAAAAACTGTTTTTT
CDR3 protein: CASTQDREKLFF

V gene: TRBV10-3
D gene: -
clone size: -
CDR3 length: 15
J gene: TRBJ1-1
CDR3 DNA: TGTGCCATCAGCCGACAGAGAGATATGAACACTGAAGCTTTCTTT
CDR3 protein: CAISRQRDMNTEAFF

V gene: TRBV4-2
D gene: -
clone size: -
CDR3 length: 11
J gene: TRBJ2-3
CDR3 DNA: TGTGCCAGCAGCCAAGATGGGCGTCAGTATTTT
CDR3 protein: CASSQDGRQYF

V gene: TRBV6-5
D gene: -
clone size: -
CDR3 length: 13
J gene: TRBJ1-5
CDR3 DNA: TGTGCCAGCAGTTATTCGCCAGGGCAGCCCCAGCATTTT
CDR3 protein: CASSYSPGQPQHF

V gene: TRBV10-1
D gene: TRBD2
clone size: once
CDR3 length: 15
J gene: TRBJ2-7
CDR3 DNA: TGCGCCAGCCGACTCCCGCGGGAGGGTCCCTACGAGCAGTACTTC
CDR3 protein: CASRLPREGPYEQYF

V gene: TRBV5-6
D gene: TRBD2
clone size: -
CDR3 length: 15
J gene: TRBJ2-5
CDR3 DNA: TGTGCCAGCAGCTTGGTAGCGGGGGGCGCTGAGACCCAGTACTTC
CDR3 protein: CASSLVAGGAETQYF

V gene: TRBV11-3
D gene: -
clone size: once
CDR3 length: 14
J gene: TRBJ2-1
CDR3 DNA: TGTGCCAGCAGTCCCCTGGGGCTGTACAATGAGCAGTTCTTC
CDR3 protein: CASSPLGLYNEQFF

V gene: TRBV4-2
D gene: TRBD1
clone size: -
CDR3 length: 15
J gene: TRBJ1-2
CDR3 DNA: TGTGCCAGCAGCCAGGAAGGACAGGGTAACTATGGCTACACCTTC
CDR3 protein: CASSQEGQGNYGYTF

V gene: TRBV7-8
D gene: TRBD1
clone size: -
CDR3 length: 14
J gene: TRBJ1-2
CDR3 DNA: TGTGCCAGCAGCAAAACGACAGGGGGGTATGGCTACACCTTC
CDR3 protein: CASSKTTGGYGYTF

V gene: TRBV5-1
D gene: -
clone size: -
CDR3 length: 15
J gene: TRBJ2-7
CDR3 DNA: TGCGCCAGCAGCTCCGTGGGGAGCGTTACCTACGAGCAGTACTTC
CDR3 protein: CASSSVGSVTYEQYF

V gene: TRBV5-1
D gene: -
clone size: -
CDR3 length: 14
J gene: TRBJ2-1
CDR3 DNA: TGCGCCAGCAGCCCGGTTGCAGGGAACAATGAGCAGTTCTTC
CDR3 protein: CASSPVAGNNEQFF

V gene: TRBV7-3
D gene: TRBD2
clone size: -
CDR3 length: 15
J gene: TRBJ2-3
CDR3 DNA: TGTGCCAGCAGTACTAGCGGGGCTGTCACAGATACGCAGTATTTT
CDR3 protein: CASSTSGAVTDTQYF

V gene: TRBV13
D gene: -
clone size: -
CDR3 length: 14
J gene: TRBJ1-1
CDR3 DNA: TGTGCCAGCAGACGAACAGGGTCGGGCACTGAAGCTTTCTTT
CDR3 protein: CASRRTGSGTEAFF

V gene: TRBV5-1
D gene: -
clone size: -
CDR3 length: 16
J gene: TRBJ2-7
CDR3 DNA: TGCGCCAGCAGCTCCCTGATGAGACAGGGACTCTACGAGCAGTACTTC
CDR3 protein: CASSSLMRQGLYEQYF

V gene: TRBV19
D gene: TRBD1
clone size: -
CDR3 length: 14
J gene: TRBJ1-2
CDR3 DNA: TGTGCCAGTAGTATTTCCGGGACAGGCTATGGCTACACCTTC
CDR3 protein: CASSISGTGYGYTF

V gene: TRBV7-3
D gene: TRBD2
clone size: few
CDR3 length: 15
J gene: TRBJ2-3
CDR3 DNA: TGTGCCAGCAGCACCATGGGGGGGGATTTGGATACGCAGTATTTT
CDR3 protein: CASSTMGGDLDTQYF

V gene: TRBV19
D gene: -
clone size: -
CDR3 length: 15
J gene: TRBJ1-5
CDR3 DNA: TGTGCCAGTAGAGTCCGGGGAGAAGGAAATCAGCCCCAGCATTTT
CDR3 protein: CASRVRGEGNQPQHF

V gene: TRBV6-4
D gene: -
clone size: few
CDR3 length: 14
J gene: TRBJ2-2
CDR3 DNA: TGTGCCAGCAGTGAGCTGGCGGCCACCGGGGAGCTGTTTTTT
CDR3 protein: CASSELAATGELFF

V gene: TRBV5-1
D gene: -
clone size: once
CDR3 length: 13
J gene: TRBJ2-5
CDR3 DNA: TGCGCCAGTCAGGAGGCGGGACAAGAGACCCAGTACTTC
CDR3 protein: CASQEAGQETQYF

V gene: TRBV29-1
D gene: TRBD1
clone size: -
CDR3 length: 13
J gene: TRBJ2-2
CDR3 DNA: TGCAGCGTGGCGACAGGGGCGATCGGGGAGCTGTTTTTT
CDR3 protein: CSVATGAIGELFF

V gene: TRBV5-1
D gene: -
clone size: -
CDR3 length: 14
J gene: TRBJ1-2
CDR3 DNA: TGCGCCAGCAGCTTGGAAGGGACACCTTATGGCTACACCTTC
CDR3 protein: CASSLEGTPYGYTF

V gene: TRBV4-1
D gene: -
clone size: -
CDR3 length: 17
J gene: TRBJ1-4
CDR3 DNA: TGCGCCAGCAGCCACCTCCCCCCGGGGGCAACTAATGAAAAACTGTTTTTT
CDR3 protein: CASSHLPPGATNEKLFF

V gene: TRBV11-2
D gene: -
clone size: -
CDR3 length: 15
J gene: TRBJ2-1
CDR3 DNA: TGTGCCAGCAGTCGTCCGTGGGGGGTTTACAATGAGCAGTTCTTC
CDR3 protein: CASSRPWGVYNEQFF

V gene: TRBV11-2
D gene: TRBD1
clone size: -
CDR3 length: 16
J gene: TRBJ1-6
CDR3 DNA: TGTGCCAGCAGCAACAGGGTACGGGACAGAACTTCACCCCTCCACTTT
CDR3 protein: CASSNRVRDRTSPLHF

V gene: TRBV6-1
D gene: -
clone size: -
CDR3 length: 15
J gene: TRBJ2-2
CDR3 DNA: TGTGCCAGCAGTGAAGCGCAGGTTGGGACCGGGGAGCTGTTTTTT
CDR3 protein: CASSEAQVGTGELFF

V gene: TRBV6-1
D gene: TRBD2
clone size: -
CDR3 length: 15
J gene: TRBJ2-7
CDR3 DNA: TGTGCCAGCAGTGAACTGGGCGGGAGTTTTGCCGAGCAGTACTTC
CDR3 protein: CASSELGGSFAEQYF

V gene: TRBV4-3
D gene: TRBD1
clone size: once
CDR3 length: 18
J gene: TRBJ2-7
CDR3 DNA: TGCGCCAGCAGCCAAGAGGAGTTCCGGGACAGGGGACAATACGAGCAGTACTTC
CDR3 protein: CASSQEEFRDRGQYEQYF

V gene: TRBV2
D gene: -
clone size: -
CDR3 length: 14
J gene: TRBJ1-4
CDR3 DNA: TGTGCCAGCAGTGAAGCCGCTGTGCGGGACTCACGTTCTTTT
CDR3 protein: CASSEAAVRDSRSF

V gene: TRBV2
D gene: TRBD1
clone size: -
CDR3 length: 15
J gene: TRBJ2-6
CDR3 DNA: TGTGCCAGCAGGACAGGGACCTCTGGGGCCAACGTCCTGACTTTC
CDR3 protein: CASRTGTSGANVLTF

V gene: TRBV5-1
D gene: -
clone size: once
CDR3 length: 16
J gene: TRBJ2-7
CDR3 DNA: TGCGCCAGCAGCTTGGGAGTTGCAGCGGGTGTTGGCGAGCAGTACTTC
CDR3 protein: CASSLGVAAGVGEQYF

V gene: TRBV7-8
D gene: -
clone size: -
CDR3 length: 16
J gene: TRBJ1-6
CDR3 DNA: TGTGCCAGCAGCTTACGCTCAGGGTACGGTAATTCACCCCCCCACTTT
CDR3 protein: CASSLRSGYGNSPPHF

V gene: TRBV27
D gene: TRBD1
clone size: -
CDR3 length: 13
J gene: TRBJ1-2
CDR3 DNA: TGTGCCAGCAGGGGGGACAGGGTGTATGGCTACACCTTC
CDR3 protein: CASRGDRVYGYTF

V gene: TRBV2
D gene: TRBD2
clone size: -
CDR3 length: 15
J gene: TRBJ2-7
CDR3 DNA: TGTGCCAGCAAATCTGTAGCGGGGGGGCCCGACGAGCAGTACTTC
CDR3 protein: CASKSVAGGPDEQYF

V gene: TRBV7-8
D gene: -
clone size: -
CDR3 length: 15
J gene: TRBJ2-7
CDR3 DNA: TGTGCCAGCAGCAACAGGGAACCCTTCTCCTACGAGCAGTACTTC
CDR3 protein: CASSNREPFSYEQYF

V gene: TRBV5-1
D gene: -
clone size: -
CDR3 length: 16
J gene: TRBJ2-6
CDR3 DNA: TGCGCCAGCAGCTGGGGCGCCGGGGGTGGGGCCAACGTCCTGACTTTC
CDR3 protein: CASSWGAGGGANVLTF

V gene: TRBV10-3
D gene: TRBD2
clone size: once
CDR3 length: 14
J gene: TRBJ2-1
CDR3 DNA: TGTGCCATCTCCCCGAGCGGGGACTACAATGAGCAGTTCTTC
CDR3 protein: CAISPSGDYNEQFF

V gene: TRBV29-1
D gene: TRBD1
clone size: -
CDR3 length: 14
J gene: TRBJ2-2
CDR3 DNA: TGCAGCGTTGCCGGGACAGGGGTAACCGGGGAGCTGTTTTTT
CDR3 protein: CSVAGTGVTGELFF

V gene: TRBV18
D gene: -
clone size: -
CDR3 length: 16
J gene: TRBJ1-3
CDR3 DNA: TGTGCCAGCTCACCACGTCAGGGTGGCACTGGAAACACCATATATTTT
CDR3 protein: CASSPRQGGTGNTIYF

V gene: TRBV4-2
D gene: -
clone size: -
CDR3 length: 14
J gene: TRBJ1-4
CDR3 DNA: TGTGCCAGCAGCCGCCACAGGGTTCATGAAAAACTGTTTTTT
CDR3 protein: CASSRHRVHEKLFF

V gene: TRBV19
D gene: -
clone size: few
CDR3 length: 13
J gene: TRBJ1-1
CDR3 DNA: TGTGCCAGTAGTACAAACATGAACACTGAAGCTTTCTTT
CDR3 protein: CASSTNMNTEAFF

V gene: TRBV4-1
D gene: -
clone size: -
CDR3 length: 15
J gene: TRBJ2-7
CDR3 DNA: TGCGCCAGCAGCCACCCCCCCCAGGGGAACTACGAGCAGTACTTC
CDR3 protein: CASSHPPQGNYEQYF

V gene: TRBV18
D gene: TRBD1
clone size: -
CDR3 length: 14
J gene: TRBJ1-1
CDR3 DNA: TGTGCCAGCTCCCAAGGACAGGGGGGCACTGAAGCTTTCTTT
CDR3 protein: CASSQGQGGTEAFF

V gene: TRBV5-1
D gene: TRBD1
clone size: few
CDR3 length: 15
J gene: TRBJ2-2
CDR3 DNA: TGCGCCAGCAGCGCCCGGACAGGGGAGACCGGGGAGCTGTTTTTT
CDR3 protein: CASSARTGETGELFF

V gene: TRBV28
D gene: -
clone size: -
CDR3 length: 15
J gene: TRBJ2-5
CDR3 DNA: TGTGCCAGCAGTCCATACAGGGTTGGGCAAGAGACCCAGTACTTC
CDR3 protein: CASSPYRVGQETQYF

V gene: TRBV16
D gene: TRBD1
clone size: -
CDR3 length: 14
J gene: TRBJ1-1
CDR3 DNA: TGTGCCAGCAGCCGACAGGGGGAGGACACTGAAGCTTTCTTT
CDR3 protein: CASSRQGEDTEAFF

V gene: TRBV14
D gene: TRBD1
clone size: -
CDR3 length: 16
J gene: TRBJ2-2
CDR3 DNA: TGTGCCAGCAGCCAAATCATTGGACAGGGGTCCGGGGAGCTGTTTTTT
CDR3 protein: CASSQIIGQGSGELFF

V gene: TRBV9
D gene: TRBD2
clone size: few
CDR3 length: 15
J gene: TRBJ2-1
CDR3 DNA: TGTGCCAGCAGCGGCGCTAGCGGGGGTTACAATGAGCAGTTCTTC
CDR3 protein: CASSGASGGYNEQFF

V gene: TRBV28
D gene: TRBD2
clone size: -
CDR3 length: 18
J gene: TRBJ2-5
CDR3 DNA: TGTGCCAGCATCAAATCAGGGTGGGGACTAGCGGGATTGGAGACCCAGTACTTC
CDR3 protein: CASIKSGWGLAGLETQYF

V gene: TRBV27
D gene: -
clone size: -
CDR3 length: 15
J gene: TRBJ1-1
CDR3 DNA: TGTGCCAGCAGCCGTAACAGGGCCCCGAACACTGAAGCTTTCTTT
CDR3 protein: CASSRNRAPNTEAFF

V gene: TRBV5-1
D gene: TRBD1
clone size: -
CDR3 length: 17
J gene: TRBJ2-1
CDR3 DNA: TGCGCCAGCAGCTTGGGGGGGACAGCGAGCTCCTACAATGAGCAGTTCTTC
CDR3 protein: CASSLGGTASSYNEQFF

V gene: TRBV7-9
D gene: -
clone size: -
CDR3 length: 14
J gene: TRBJ2-3
CDR3 DNA: TGTTCCAGCAGCCCCGGGACTAGCACAGATACGCAGTATTTT
CDR3 protein: CSSSPGTSTDTQYF

V gene: TRBV4-1
D gene: -
clone size: once
CDR3 length: 16
J gene: TRBJ1-4
CDR3 DNA: TGCGCCAGCAGCCAAGGACAGGACACAACTAATGAAAAACTGTTTTTT
CDR3 protein: CASSQGQDTTNEKLFF

V gene: TRBV11-2
D gene: -
clone size: -
CDR3 length: 16
J gene: TRBJ2-3
CDR3 DNA: TGTGCCAGCAGCTCCGCGGGCACCGTGGGCGCAGATACGCAGTATTTT
CDR3 protein: CASSSAGTVGADTQYF